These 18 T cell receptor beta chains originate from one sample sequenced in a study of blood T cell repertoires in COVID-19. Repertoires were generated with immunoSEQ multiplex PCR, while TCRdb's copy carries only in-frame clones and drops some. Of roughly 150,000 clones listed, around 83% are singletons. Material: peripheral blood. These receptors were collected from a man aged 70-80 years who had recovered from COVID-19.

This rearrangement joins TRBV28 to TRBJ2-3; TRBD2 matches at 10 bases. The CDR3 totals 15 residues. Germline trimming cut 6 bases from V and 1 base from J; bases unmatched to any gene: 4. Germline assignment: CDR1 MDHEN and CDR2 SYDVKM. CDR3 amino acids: CASRPSGRRTDTQYF. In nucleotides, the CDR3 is TGTGCCAGCAGACCTAGCGGGAGACGCACAGATACGCAGTATTTT. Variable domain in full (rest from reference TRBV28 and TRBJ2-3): DVKVTQSSRYLVKRTGEKVFLECVQDMDHENMFWYRQDPGLGLRLIYFSYDVKMKEKGDIPEGYSVSREKKERFSLILESASTNQTSMYLCASRPSGRRTDTQYFGPGTRLTVL.

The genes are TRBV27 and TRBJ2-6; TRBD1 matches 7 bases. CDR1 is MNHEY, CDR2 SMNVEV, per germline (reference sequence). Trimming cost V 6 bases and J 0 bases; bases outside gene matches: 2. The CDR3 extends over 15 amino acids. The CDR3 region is CASREGASGANVLTF. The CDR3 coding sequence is TGTGCCAGCAGAGAGGGGGCCTCTGGGGCCAACGTCCTGACTTTC.

The CDR3 nucleotides read TGTGCCAGCAGTGAAGCGGGCCCATGGGACAATGAGCAGTTCTTC. This codes for CASSEAGPWDNEQFF. The chain combines TRBV6-1 with TRBJ2-1, with unresolved D. From germline, CDR1 is MNHNS and CDR2 SASEGT. The CDR3 covers 15 residues. Trimming cost V 0 bases and J 5 bases, with 11 bases left between them.

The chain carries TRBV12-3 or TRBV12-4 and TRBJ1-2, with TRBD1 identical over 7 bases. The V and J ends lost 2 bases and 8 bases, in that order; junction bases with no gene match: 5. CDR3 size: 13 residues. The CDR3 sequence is CASSLNRGVGYTF. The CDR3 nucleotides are TGTGCCAGCAGTTTAAACAGGGGTGTAGGCTACACCTTC.

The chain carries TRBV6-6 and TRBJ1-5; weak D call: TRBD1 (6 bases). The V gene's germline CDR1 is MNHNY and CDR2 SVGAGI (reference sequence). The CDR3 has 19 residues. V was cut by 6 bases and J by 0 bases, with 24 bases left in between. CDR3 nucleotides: TGTGCCAGCAGCTCTTACTCCGCCGCCCAGGGGTATAGCAATCAGCCCCAGCATTTT. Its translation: CASSSYSAAQGYSNQPQHF.

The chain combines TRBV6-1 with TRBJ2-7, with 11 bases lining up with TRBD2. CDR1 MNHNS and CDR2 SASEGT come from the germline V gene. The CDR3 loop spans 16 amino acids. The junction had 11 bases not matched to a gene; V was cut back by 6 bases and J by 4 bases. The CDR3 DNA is TGTGCCAGCAGGGAAACCTCCGGGACTAGCGGTTACGAGCAGTACTTC. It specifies CASRETSGTSGYEQYF.

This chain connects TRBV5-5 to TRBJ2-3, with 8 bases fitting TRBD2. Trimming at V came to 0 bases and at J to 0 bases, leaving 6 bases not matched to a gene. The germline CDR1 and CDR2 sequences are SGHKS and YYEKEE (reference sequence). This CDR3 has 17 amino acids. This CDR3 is CASSLAYSGISTDTQYF. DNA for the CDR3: TGTGCCAGCAGCTTGGCCTATAGCGGGATTAGCACAGATACGCAGTATTTT.

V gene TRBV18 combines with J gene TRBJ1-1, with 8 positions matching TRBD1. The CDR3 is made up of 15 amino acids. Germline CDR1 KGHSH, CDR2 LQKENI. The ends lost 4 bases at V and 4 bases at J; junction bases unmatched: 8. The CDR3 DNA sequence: TGTGCCAGCTCACTGCAGGGGGCACGGGGCACTGAAGCTTTCTTT. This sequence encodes CASSLQGARGTEAFF.

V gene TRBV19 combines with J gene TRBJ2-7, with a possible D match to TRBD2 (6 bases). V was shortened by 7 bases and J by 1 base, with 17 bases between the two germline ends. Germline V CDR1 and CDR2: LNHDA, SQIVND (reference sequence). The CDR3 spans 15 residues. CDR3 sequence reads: CASTPGEVGSYEQYF. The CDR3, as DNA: TGTGCCAGTACCCCCGGGGAGGTCGGGTCCTACGAGCAGTACTTC.

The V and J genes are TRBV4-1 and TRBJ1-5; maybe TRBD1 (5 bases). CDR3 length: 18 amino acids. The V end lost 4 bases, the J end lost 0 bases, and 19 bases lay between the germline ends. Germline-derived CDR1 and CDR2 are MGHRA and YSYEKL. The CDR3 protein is CASSLSGTFRYSNQPQHF. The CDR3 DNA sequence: TGCGCCAGCAGCCTATCGGGGACTTTCCGATATAGCAATCAGCCCCAGCATTTT.

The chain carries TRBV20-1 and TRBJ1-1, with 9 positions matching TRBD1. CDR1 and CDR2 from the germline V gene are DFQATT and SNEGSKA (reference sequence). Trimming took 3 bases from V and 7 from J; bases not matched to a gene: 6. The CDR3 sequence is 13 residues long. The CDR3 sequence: CSASPTGGGEAFF. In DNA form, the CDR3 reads TGCAGTGCTAGTCCCACAGGGGGCGGTGAAGCTTTCTTT.

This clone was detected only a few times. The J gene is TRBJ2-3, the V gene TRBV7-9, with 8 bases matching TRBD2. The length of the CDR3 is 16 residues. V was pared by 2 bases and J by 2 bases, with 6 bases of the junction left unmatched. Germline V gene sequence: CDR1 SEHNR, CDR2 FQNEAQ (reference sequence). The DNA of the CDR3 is TGTGCCAGCAGCTTAAGGAGCGGGAGTCCCACAGATACGCAGTATTTT. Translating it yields CASSLRSGSPTDTQYF.

The CDR3 region is CASSEVGTGNSPLHF. For the CDR3, the DNA is TGTGCCAGCAGTGAAGTGGGGACAGGTAATTCACCCCTCCACTTT. The V gene is TRBV6-1, the J gene TRBJ1-6; 8 bases agree with TRBD1. Germline V gene sequence: CDR1 MNHNS, CDR2 SASEGT. The CDR3 extends over 15 amino acids. The junction had 2 bases not matched to a gene; V was cut back by 1 base and J by 6 bases.

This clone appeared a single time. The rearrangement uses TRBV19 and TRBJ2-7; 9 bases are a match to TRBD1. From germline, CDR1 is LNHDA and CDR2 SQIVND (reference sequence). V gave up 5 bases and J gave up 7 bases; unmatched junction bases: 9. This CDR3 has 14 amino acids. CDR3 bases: TGTGCCAGTAGTGCGGGACAGGGTTGGGGGGAGCAGTACTTC. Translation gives CASSAGQGWGEQYF.

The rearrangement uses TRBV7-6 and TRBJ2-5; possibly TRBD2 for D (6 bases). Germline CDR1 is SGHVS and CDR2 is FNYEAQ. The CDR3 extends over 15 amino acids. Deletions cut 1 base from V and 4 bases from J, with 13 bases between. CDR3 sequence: CASSLVQRGGETQYF. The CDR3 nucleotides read TGTGCCAGCAGCTTAGTACAGAGGGGAGGAGAGACCCAGTACTTC.

The DNA of the CDR3 is TGTGCCAGCAGTTACAGGGCGAACACTGAAGCTTTCTTT. It yields the protein CASSYRANTEAFF. The chain employs TRBV12-3 or TRBV12-4 and TRBJ1-1, with D possibly matching TRBD1 (6 bases). CDR3 length: 13 residues. V was pared by 4 bases and J by 1 base, with 7 bases between.

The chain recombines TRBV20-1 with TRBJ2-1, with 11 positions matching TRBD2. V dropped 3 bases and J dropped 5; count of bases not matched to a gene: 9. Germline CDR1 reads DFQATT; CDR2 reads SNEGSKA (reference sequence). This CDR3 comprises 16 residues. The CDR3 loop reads CSASLPSGRSDNEQFF. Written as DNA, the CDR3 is TGCAGTGCTAGTCTCCCTAGCGGGAGGTCCGACAATGAGCAGTTCTTC.

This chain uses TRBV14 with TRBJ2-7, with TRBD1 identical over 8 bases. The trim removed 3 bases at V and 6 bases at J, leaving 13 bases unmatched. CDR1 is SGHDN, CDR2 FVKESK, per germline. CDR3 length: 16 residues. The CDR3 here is CASSHLGQGSIGEQYF. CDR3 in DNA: TGTGCCAGCAGCCATTTAGGACAGGGTAGTATTGGCGAGCAGTACTTC.